These T cell receptor beta chains were read from a single sample in a study of T-cell reconstitution after alpha-beta-depleted transplantation in children. Using its own MiXCR run on the PCR reads, TCRdb lists one record per CDR3 protein. Of some 150,000 distinct CDR3 sequences listed, 7.5% to 9% were seen once; the top ten hold approximately 18%. The sequences come from PBMCs, mostly from graft donor cells, collected 180 days after TCRalphabeta/CD19-depleted stem cell transplant. The receptor set was obtained from a female patient between 2 and 10 years old who had a stem cell transplant for congenital amegakaryocytic thrombocytopenia, so the T cells may come from the graft donor. The CDR3 runs from the conserved cysteine through the conserved F or W. A D gene is named only where the DNA matches it firmly. Clone size, where shown, is once, few, many, or a class for clones that have expanded.

d_gene	v_gene	abundance	j_gene	CDR3nt	CDR3aa
TRBD2	TRBV5-1	medium-sized	TRBJ2-5	TGCGCCAGCAGCGAGGGACTAACGGGTGAGACCCAGTACTTC	CASSEGLTGETQYF
TRBD2	TRBV12-3/TRBV12-4	many	TRBJ2-7	TGTGCCAGCAGTGCGAGGCGGGGGGCCTACGAGCAGTACTTC	CASSARRGAYEQYF
-	TRBV20-1	-	TRBJ1-5	TGCAGTGCCGTCAGGGGCGGGAGCCATCAGCCCCAGCATTTT	CSAVRGGSHQPQHF
-	TRBV30	few	TRBJ2-7	TGTGCCTGGACTCGGAGGGGGCGCGACGAGCAGTACTTC	CAWTRRGRDEQYF
-	TRBV29-1	few	TRBJ1-1	TGCAGCGCCGCTGGACAGCTGAACACTGAAGCTTTCTTT	CSAAGQLNTEAFF
-	TRBV29-1	few	TRBJ2-1	TGCAGCGTTCGGCCCCTCTCCAATGAGCAGTTCTTC	CSVRPLSNEQFF
TRBD1	TRBV20-1	many	TRBJ2-5	TGCAGTGCTCAACAGGGGGCACAAGAGACCCAGTACTTC	CSAQQGAQETQYF
-	TRBV7-2	-	TRBJ1-1	TGTGCCAGCAGCTCAAAGGGACAAGTGAACACTGAAGCTTTCTTT	CASSSKGQVNTEAFF
-	TRBV3-1	many	TRBJ2-2	TGTGCCAGCAGCCAACGAGGGCGGGCCGGGGAGCTGTTTTTT	CASSQRGRAGELFF
-	TRBV29-1	-	TRBJ1-4	TGCAGCGTTGAACAGGCGGGTGGAAAACTGTTTTTT	CSVEQAGGKLFF
TRBD1	TRBV28	few	TRBJ2-7	TGTGCCAGCAGTCCCGACAGGGCAAGGGGCGAGCAGTACTTC	CASSPDRARGEQYF
-	TRBV6-5	many	TRBJ2-5	TGTGCCAGCAGTTACTCGTGGGAAGGGGGGGAGACCCAGTACTTC	CASSYSWEGGETQYF
-	TRBV5-4	-	TRBJ2-3	TGTGCCAGCAGCTTAGGGGGCTTAGCGGGATCAGATACGCAGTATTTT	CASSLGGLAGSDTQYF
-	TRBV10-3	many	TRBJ2-7	TGTGCCATCAGGGTACAGGGGAGGTACGAGCAGTACTTC	CAIRVQGRYEQYF
-	TRBV18	many	TRBJ1-1	TGTGCCAGCTCACCCAACAGGGATGTGACTGAAGCTTTCTTT	CASSPNRDVTEAFF
TRBD1	TRBV20-1	many	TRBJ2-7	TGCAGTGCTAGCAGGACAGGCCTAGCCTACGAGCAGTACTTC	CSASRTGLAYEQYF
-	TRBV12-3/TRBV12-4	few	TRBJ2-7	TGTGCCAGCAGTTTAGGGGAGCACCGAACCCGATCTTCTTTC	CASSLGEHRTRSSF
TRBD2	TRBV20-1	many	TRBJ2-4	TGCAGTGCTAGAGATGGGGGGGGACTAGCGGGAGTGGATATTCAGTACTTC	CSARDGGGLAGVDIQYF
TRBD1	TRBV18	few	TRBJ2-7	TGTGCCAGCTCAATGGGCACAGGGGGCGGATACGAGCAGTACTTC	CASSMGTGGGYEQYF
-	TRBV2	-	TRBJ2-2	TGTACCTTCAGCCACACGATGGCTCCCAATCTCGGGGAGCTGTTTTTT	CTFSHTMAPNLGELFF
TRBD1	TRBV29-1	-	TRBJ1-2	TGCAGCGTGGAGGACAGGGGGTTGCTTGGCTACACCTTC	CSVEDRGLLGYTF
TRBD1	TRBV5-5	many	TRBJ2-2	TGTGCCAGCAGCTTGGGGTCAGGGGGCAGTACCGGGGAGCTGTTTTTT	CASSLGSGGSTGELFF
TRBD2	TRBV5-1	many	TRBJ2-5	TGCGCCAGCAGACTTCTGGCGGGGGAGCAAGAGACCCAGTACTTC	CASRLLAGEQETQYF
-	TRBV5-1	many	TRBJ2-7	TGCGCCAGCAGCTCACCGGGTCCCCAATACGAGCAGTACTTC	CASSSPGPQYEQYF
-	TRBV29-1	few	TRBJ1-2	TGCAGCGTTGACAGGGGTCCTCTCTATGGCTACACCTTC	CSVDRGPLYGYTF
-	TRBV12-3/TRBV12-4	-	TRBJ2-7	TGTGCCAGCAGTTACCTGGGGGGAGCCCACGAGCAGTACTTC	CASSYLGGAHEQYF
-	TRBV20-1	few	TRBJ2-4	TGCAGTGGAGGTGGCCGGCGGAACATTCAGTACTTC	CSGGGRRNIQYF
-	TRBV5-1	few	TRBJ1-1	TGCGCCAGCAGCTTGGATCAGGGCTGGAGGCAAGCTTTCTTT	CASSLDQGWRQAFF
-	TRBV28	many	TRBJ1-6	TGTGCCAGCAGTTTAGGGGGAAGCACCAATTCACCCCTCCACTTT	CASSLGGSTNSPLHF
-	TRBV20-1	-	TRBJ1-5	TGCAGTGCTAGGCCTTATAGCAATCAGCCCCAGCATTTT	CSARPYSNQPQHF
-	TRBV11-2	many	TRBJ2-5	TGTGCCAGCAGCCGGGCTATGACCCAGTACTTC	CASSRAMTQYF
-	TRBV4-3	many	TRBJ1-3	TGCGCCAGCAGCCAAGAAGGTGGCGTTCGTGGAAACACCATATATTTT	CASSQEGGVRGNTIYF
-	TRBV12-3/TRBV12-4	many	TRBJ1-5	TGTGCCAGCAGTCGTGCCGCGAGCAATCAGCCCCAGCATTTT	CASSRAASNQPQHF
-	TRBV12-2	few	TRBJ2-4	TGTGCAAGTCGCCATCGTCCAGCCAAAAACATTCAGTACTTC	CASRHRPAKNIQYF
-	TRBV12-3/TRBV12-4	many	TRBJ1-5	TGTGCCAGCAGTTTTTGGGATGGTCAGCCCCAGCATTTT	CASSFWDGQPQHF
-	TRBV12-3/TRBV12-4	few	TRBJ1-1	TGTGCCAGCAGTTTACGGGGGGAACTGAACACTGAAGCTTTCTTT	CASSLRGELNTEAFF
TRBD1	TRBV7-2	many	TRBJ2-7	TGTGCCAGCAGCTTAACGGGACAGGGTCTATACGAGCAGTACTTC	CASSLTGQGLYEQYF
-	TRBV10-1	many	TRBJ2-3	TGCGCCAGCAGTGAAAGGGAGGATACGCAGTATTTT	CASSEREDTQYF
TRBD1	TRBV4-1	many	TRBJ2-1	TGCGCCAGCAGCCAATACTTTAACCCGGGACAGGGCTCCTACAATGAGCAGTTCTTC	CASSQYFNPGQGSYNEQFF
TRBD1	TRBV29-1	many	TRBJ2-5	TGCAGCGGCGCCAGACAGGGGACAAGGGAGACCCAGTACTTC	CSGARQGTRETQYF
-	TRBV2	-	TRBJ1-1	TGTGCCAGCATCGGCAGAGCGAACACTGAAGCTTTCTTT	CASIGRANTEAFF
-	TRBV19	few	TRBJ1-1	TGTGCCAGTACCCAACAAGTTAACACTGAAGCTTTCTTT	CASTQQVNTEAFF
-	TRBV7-9	many	TRBJ2-3	TGTGCCAGCAGCCCCCTTGTCAACACAGATACGCAGTATTTT	CASSPLVNTDTQYF
TRBD1	TRBV20-1	few	TRBJ2-7	TGCAGTGCTTCTGACAGGGGACGCCGCTACGAGCAGTACTTC	CSASDRGRRYEQYF
-	TRBV20-1	many	TRBJ2-7	TGCAGTGCTAGCAAAAGTTCCTACGAGCAGTACTTC	CSASKSSYEQYF